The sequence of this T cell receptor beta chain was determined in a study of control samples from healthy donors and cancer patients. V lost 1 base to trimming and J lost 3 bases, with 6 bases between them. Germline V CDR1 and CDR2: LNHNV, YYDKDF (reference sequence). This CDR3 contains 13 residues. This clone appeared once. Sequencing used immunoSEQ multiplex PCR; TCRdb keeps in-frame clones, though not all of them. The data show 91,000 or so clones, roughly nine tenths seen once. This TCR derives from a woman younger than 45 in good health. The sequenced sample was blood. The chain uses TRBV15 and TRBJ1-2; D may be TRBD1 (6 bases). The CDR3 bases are TGTGCCACCAGCAGAGGACAGGACTATGGCTACACCTTC. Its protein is CATSRGQDYGYTF.